This is a list of T cell receptor beta chains from one sample in a study of blood T cell repertoires in COVID-19. Measured with immunoSEQ multiplex PCR; TCRdb has only the in-frame clones, and not every one. The repertoire holds 150,000 to 200,000 clones, with roughly 85% as singletons. Sequencing was carried out using peripheral blood. Every receptor here comes from a man aged 55 to 70 with acute or convalescent COVID-19. Both conserved end residues are part of each CDR3. Fields, in order: D gene, clone size, V gene, J gene, CDR3 DNA, CDR3 protein. A D gene is named only where the DNA matches it firmly. The size field is filled for only some rows; it gives once, few, many or a size class.

>NA|NA|TRBV7-9|TRBJ1-5
TGTGCCAGCAGCTTAGCACGGGGTCAGCCCCAGCATTTT
CASSLARGQPQHF
>TRBD2|NA|TRBV2|TRBJ2-1
TGTGCCAGCAGGGGCGGGAGGGCCAGTGAGCAGTTCTTC
CASRGGRASEQFF
>TRBD2|NA|TRBV28|TRBJ2-7
TGTGCCAGCAGTCAATTGGGACTAGCGGGATCCGAGCAGTACTTC
CASSQLGLAGSEQYF
>NA|NA|TRBV19|TRBJ1-3
TGTGCCAGTACCCCCGCGGCCCTCAAGGCTGGAAACACCATATATTTT
CASTPAALKAGNTIYF
>NA|few|TRBV2|TRBJ1-2
TGTGCCAGCAGAAATCAGGGTACCGGCTATGGCTACACCTTC
CASRNQGTGYGYTF
>TRBD1|NA|TRBV27|TRBJ1-1
TGTGCCAGCAGCCCGCGACAGGGTGGAAACACTGAAGCTTTCTTT
CASSPRQGGNTEAFF
>TRBD2|once|TRBV15|TRBJ2-1
TGTGCCACCAGCAGGACTAGCGGGAGTTATGAGCAGTTCTTC
CATSRTSGSYEQFF
>NA|NA|TRBV7-9|TRBJ2-1
TGTGCCAGCAGCTTAGGCGGGGCTTGGCAGTTCTTC
CASSLGGAWQFF
>NA|NA|TRBV6-5|TRBJ1-1
TGTGCCAGCAGTTTTGGCAACACTGAAGCTTTCTTT
CASSFGNTEAFF
>NA|NA|TRBV28|TRBJ1-3
TGTGCCAGCAGTCCCTTCAGGGGTACCATATATTTT
CASSPFRGTIYF
>TRBD1|NA|TRBV11-1|TRBJ2-1
TGTGCCAGCAGCCGGAGGACAGGGGAATTTGGTAATGAGCAGTTCTTC
CASSRRTGEFGNEQFF
>TRBD2|once|TRBV28|TRBJ2-5
TGTGCCAGCAGTTTACCGCGGGGGACCAAAGAGACCCAGTACTTC
CASSLPRGTKETQYF
>NA|NA|TRBV6-1|TRBJ1-4
TGTGCCAGCAGTGACAGGGCTCGCGAAAAACTGTTTTTT
CASSDRAREKLFF
>TRBD2|NA|TRBV11-2|TRBJ2-3
TGTGCCAGCAGCTTCACTAGCGGGAGCCCCGATACGCAGTATTTT
CASSFTSGSPDTQYF
>NA|NA|TRBV14|TRBJ1-1
TGTGCCAGCAGCCAATTCAGGGGCACTGAAGCTTTCTTT
CASSQFRGTEAFF
>NA|NA|TRBV20-1|TRBJ2-1
TGCAGTGCTAGTAGCGTTTACAATGAGCAGTTCTTC
CSASSVYNEQFF
>TRBD1|NA|TRBV28|TRBJ1-5
TGTGCCAGCTCCCCACAGGGGACAGCCAATCAGCCCCAGCATTTT
CASSPQGTANQPQHF
>NA|many|TRBV2|TRBJ2-3
TGTGCCAGCATAGGGGCTAGCGATCCAGATACGCAGTATTTT
CASIGASDPDTQYF
>TRBD1|few|TRBV9|TRBJ2-5
TGTGCCAGCAGCTCGACAGGGGCAGAGACCCAGTACTTC
CASSSTGAETQYF
>TRBD2|NA|TRBV18|TRBJ2-5
TGTGCCAGCTCTCCTAGGACTAGCGGGAGGCCCCAAGAGACCCAGTACTTC
CASSPRTSGRPQETQYF
>NA|NA|TRBV7-9|TRBJ1-1
TGTGCCACCACCCGCCGTGGGGGGTTAGAGACTGAAGCTTTCTTT
CATTRRGGLETEAFF
>TRBD2|NA|TRBV2|TRBJ2-1
TGTGCCAGCAGACTCGGGACTAGCGGGATCGGAAATGAGCAGTTCTTC
CASRLGTSGIGNEQFF
>NA|NA|TRBV7-2|TRBJ2-7
TGTGCCAGCAGCTTAGCCGGGGGACCCTACGAGCAGTACTTC
CASSLAGGPYEQYF
>NA|NA|TRBV7-3|TRBJ2-1
TGTGCCAGCAGCTTAATGAGCGGCACCAATGAGCAGTTCTTC
CASSLMSGTNEQFF
>TRBD2|NA|TRBV7-6|TRBJ2-1
TGTGCCAGCAGCCCTAGACGGGCTAGCGGGAAAGACAATGAGCAGTTCTTC
CASSPRRASGKDNEQFF
>TRBD1|NA|TRBV19|TRBJ1-1
TGTGCCAGTAGGGACAGGGTAATTAACACTGAAGCTTTCTTT
CASRDRVINTEAFF
>TRBD2|NA|TRBV24-1|TRBJ2-7
TGTGCCACCAGATCGGGACTAGCGGGACACTCCTACGAGCAGTACTTC
CATRSGLAGHSYEQYF
>NA|many|TRBV10-3|TRBJ1-1
TGTGCCATCAGTGAGTCTCGGGCAGGGGTCACTGAAGCTTTCTTT
CAISESRAGVTEAFF
>NA|NA|TRBV2|TRBJ1-1
TGTGCCACCCGGAGGTCCACTGAAGCTTTCTTT
CATRRSTEAFF
>TRBD1|NA|TRBV18|TRBJ2-1
TGTGCCAGCTCACCACGGGGGACAGTAATCAATGAGCAGTTCTTC
CASSPRGTVINEQFF
>TRBD2|NA|TRBV6-5|TRBJ2-3
TGTGCCAGCAGCTCAGCGGGAGGGGGCACAGATACGCAGTATTTT
CASSSAGGGTDTQYF
>TRBD1|few|TRBV9|TRBJ1-4
TGTGCCAGCAGCCCACCGGGAGGGTCAGGGGGAGCTGAAAAACTGTTTTTT
CASSPPGGSGGAEKLFF
>TRBD1|NA|TRBV9|TRBJ1-2
TGTGCCAGCAAACCAGGGGGATCACTCCATGGCTACACCTTC
CASKPGGSLHGYTF
>TRBD1|NA|TRBV5-1|TRBJ1-3
TGCGCCAGCAGCCCGCAGGGGGTCCACCTTGCCGGAAACACCATATATTTT
CASSPQGVHLAGNTIYF
>NA|few|TRBV19|TRBJ2-2
TGTGCCAGTAGTAAGACAGGGAACACCGGGGAGCTGTTTTTT
CASSKTGNTGELFF
>NA|NA|TRBV7-3|TRBJ1-1
TGTGCCAGCAGCTTAGGTTGGGGGCTGGGGATGAACACTGAAGCTTTCTTT
CASSLGWGLGMNTEAFF
>NA|NA|TRBV4-1|TRBJ2-1
TGCGCCAGCAGCCAAAGCCCTCCCCAAATATACAATGAGCAGTTCTTC
CASSQSPPQIYNEQFF
>NA|NA|TRBV29-1|TRBJ1-1
TGCAGCGGCAGAAACACTGAAGCTTTCTTT
CSGRNTEAFF
>TRBD2|NA|TRBV28|TRBJ2-1
TGTGCCAGCGGGGCGGGAGGAACCTACAATGAGCAGTTCTTC
CASGAGGTYNEQFF
>TRBD2|once|TRBV27|TRBJ2-1
TGTGCCAGCAGCCCGGGACTAGCGGGAGTGGTAAATGAGCAGTTCTTC
CASSPGLAGVVNEQFF
>NA|NA|TRBV3-1/TRBV3-2|TRBJ1-4
TGTGCCAGCAGCCGGGTGTTAGGAGGAACTAATGAAAAACTGTTTTTT
CASSRVLGGTNEKLFF
>NA|NA|TRBV24-1|TRBJ2-7
TGTGCCACCAGTGCCGGGAGCGCCTACGAGCAGTACTTC
CATSAGSAYEQYF
>NA|NA|TRBV7-2|TRBJ2-7
TGTGCCAGCAGCTTAGGCCCCGGGAGCACCTACGAGCAGTACTTC
CASSLGPGSTYEQYF
>NA|NA|TRBV9|TRBJ1-3
TGTGCCAGCACCGACAGGGGAAACACCATATATTTT
CASTDRGNTIYF
>NA|NA|TRBV10-3|TRBJ1-3
TGTGCCATCAGTGAGGAAGCCGCTCGCGGAAACACCATATATTTT
CAISEEAARGNTIYF
>NA|NA|TRBV10-3|TRBJ1-5
TGTGCCATCAGTCAACCGGGCAATCAGCCCCAGCATTTT
CAISQPGNQPQHF
>TRBD1|NA|TRBV15|TRBJ1-5
TGTGCCACCAGCAGGGGCCGGACAGGTAGGAGCAATCAGCCCCAGCATTTT
CATSRGRTGRSNQPQHF
>TRBD1|NA|TRBV28|TRBJ1-1
TGTGCCAGCAGGGGACAGGGGGTCGAAGCTTTCTTT
CASRGQGVEAFF
>NA|NA|TRBV19|TRBJ1-1
TGTGCCAGTACTCGTATGAACACTGAAGCTTTCTTT
CASTRMNTEAFF
>NA|NA|TRBV7-9|TRBJ1-1
TGTGCCAGCAGCTTAGCTGAGTGGGATGGAGGCACTGAAGCTTTCTTT
CASSLAEWDGGTEAFF
>NA|NA|TRBV18|TRBJ1-2
TGTGCCAGCTCAGAGTGGACAGATTCTGGCTACACCTTC
CASSEWTDSGYTF